The 27 T cell receptor beta chains below come from one sample, sequenced in a study of blood T cell repertoires in COVID-19. Assay used: immunoSEQ multiplex PCR; TCRdb lists only in-frame clones, some missing. Here the sample spans 100,000 to 150,000 clones, more than 80% being singletons. The sequenced sample consisted of peripheral blood. These TCRs come from a woman older than 75 with COVID-19, enrolled during active disease.

This rearrangement joins TRBV6-5 to TRBJ2-5; no firm D call. From germline, CDR1 is MNHEY and CDR2 SVGAGI. Trimming took off 5 bases at V and 4 bases at J, with 11 bases between the two ends. The CDR3 is 13 residues long. CDR3 sequence: CASSLSQAETQYF. The CDR3, as DNA: TGTGCCAGCAGTCTTAGCCAAGCAGAGACCCAGTACTTC.

V and J are TRBV19 and TRBJ2-2; D remains unclear. Germline CDR1 LNHDA, CDR2 SQIVND (reference sequence). This CDR3 is 13 amino acids long. V gave up 5 bases and J gave up 2 bases, with 6 bases separating them. CDR3 DNA sequence: TGTGCCAGTAGTTATTTAAACACCGGGGAGCTGTTTTTT. Its protein product is CASSYLNTGELFF.

The chain employs TRBV19 and TRBJ2-7; D not resolved. Germline V gives CDR1 LNHDA, CDR2 SQIVND (reference sequence). This CDR3 has 13 amino acids. Deletions cut 1 base from V and 4 bases from J, with 8 bases between. CDR3 protein: CASSIVASYEQYF. In nucleotides, the CDR3 is TGTGCCAGTAGTATAGTGGCTAGTTACGAGCAGTACTTC.

The chain employs TRBV11-3 and TRBJ2-2; 11 nucleotides line up with TRBD2. From germline, CDR1 is SGHNT and CDR2 YENEEA. The V segment lost 5 bases and the J segment 6 bases; nucleotides outside the gene matches: 8. The CDR3 runs to 16 residues. CDR3 DNA: TGTGCCAGCAGCGTACTAGCGGGAGCGGTGGCCGGGGAGCTGTTTTTT. Its translation is CASSVLAGAVAGELFF.

This chain connects TRBV19 to TRBJ1-1, with D perhaps matching TRBD1 (5 bases). CDR3 size: 16 residues. Germline loops: CDR1 LNHDA, CDR2 SQIVND (reference sequence). Trimming took off 1 base at V and 4 bases at J, with 16 bases between the two ends. CDR3 protein: CASSIVFRVLATEAFF. The CDR3 nucleotides are TGTGCCAGTAGTATAGTTTTCAGGGTGCTGGCCACTGAAGCTTTCTTT.

V usage is TRBV5-1 and J usage is TRBJ2-7; D is unresolved. The CDR3 spans 13 residues. Trimming stripped 5 bases from V and 3 bases from J, with 12 bases between. Germline loops: CDR1 SGHRS, CDR2 YFSETQ. The CDR3 DNA reads as TGCGCCAGCAGACCTATGACGGGCTACGAGCAGTACTTC. Its protein product is CASRPMTGYEQYF.

This clone came up a few times. This chain uses TRBV12-3 or TRBV12-4 with TRBJ2-2; D may be TRBD2 (5 bases). The CDR3 is 12 amino acids. Deletions cut 3 bases from V and 8 bases from J, with 7 bases between. CDR3 nucleotide sequence: TGTGCCAGCAGTTTCAGGACTGGGGAGCTGTTTTTT. Protein: CASSFRTGELFF.

Remarks on this clone: No DNA is shown, since the ends of the CDR3 on it are uncertain; the CDR3 is the one TCRdb lists. The chain recombines TRBV3-1 (or the pseudogene TRBV3-2) with TRBJ1-3. The CDR3 is 13 amino acids long, termini counted. Germline V lookup: CDR1 LGHDT, CDR2 YNNKEL (reference sequence). CDR3 region: CASSSSTGDTIYF.

The rearrangement links TRBV19 to TRBJ1-5; 9 positions match TRBD1. This CDR3 has 15 residues. The germline CDR1 and CDR2 sequences are LNHDA and SQIVND (reference sequence). J lost 1 base, V lost 8 bases, and 6 bases had no gene match. DNA for the CDR3: TGTGCCAGTGGACGAGGACAGGGGAGCAATCAGCCCCAGCATTTT. As protein: CASGRGQGSNQPQHF.

There are a few counts of this clone. The chain couples TRBV5-1 to TRBJ2-5; D gene unclear. Trimming stripped 6 bases from V and 3 bases from J, with 21 bases between. There are 16 residues in the CDR3. Per the germline V gene, CDR1 is SGHRS and CDR2 is YFSETQ. The CDR3 loop reads CASKEQTTILEETQYF. For the CDR3, the DNA is TGCGCCAGCAAAGAACAGACAACCATCCTCGAAGAGACCCAGTACTTC.

This clone was observed a single time. This sequence joins TRBV7-2 and TRBJ2-3; 7 positions agree with TRBD1. Germline V CDR1 and CDR2: SGHTA, FQGNSA. CDR3 size: 13 residues. V gave up 8 bases and J gave up 7 bases; unmatched junction bases: 9. CDR3 nucleotides: TGTGCCAGCTTACTAGGGGGCGGAAATACGCAGTATTTT. Residues: CASLLGGGNTQYF. The full variable domain, rest sourced from reference TRBV7-2 and TRBJ2-3, is GAGVSQSPSNKVTEKGKDVELRCDPISGHTALYWYRQSLGQGLEFLIYFQGNSAPDKSGLPSDRFSAERTGGSVSTLTIQRTQQEDSAVYLCASLLGGGNTQYFGPGTRLTVL.

This chain connects TRBV25-1 to TRBJ2-2; 8 bases fit TRBD1. The CDR3 totals 14 residues. V shed 3 bases and J 6 bases; nucleotides not matched to a gene: 3. Per germline, CDR1 MGHDK and CDR2 SYGVNS. The CDR3 DNA is TGTGCCAGCAGTGACCTGACAGGGGCCGGGGAGCTGTTTTTT. Translating gives CASSDLTGAGELFF. Combining the CDR3 with reference TRBV25-1 and TRBJ2-2 gives the whole variable domain EADIYQTPRYLVIGTGKKITLECSQTMGHDKMYWYQQDPGMELHLIHYSYGVNSTEKGDLSSESTVSRIRTEHFPLTLESARPSHTSQYLCASSDLTGAGELFFGEGSRLTVL.

The sample holds one count of this clone. The chain uses TRBV30 and TRBJ2-7; 12 nucleotides align to TRBD1. CDR3 length: 15 amino acids. Germline V lookup: CDR1 GTSNPN, CDR2 SVGIG (reference sequence). V dropped 2 bases and J dropped 7; count of bases not matched to a gene: 9. This chain's CDR3 is CAWSSPGQGAREQYF. In DNA form, the CDR3 reads TGTGCCTGGAGTTCTCCGGGACAGGGGGCGAGGGAGCAGTACTTC. Drawing the rest from reference TRBV30 and TRBJ2-7, the complete variable domain is SQTIHQWPATLVQPVGSPLSLECTVEGTSNPNLYWYRQAAGRGLQLLFYSVGIGQISSEVPQNLSASRPQDRQFILSSKKLLLSDSGFYLCAWSSPGQGAREQYFGPGTRLTVT.

This chain uses TRBV27 with TRBJ2-2; tentative D call: TRBD2 (5 bases). Germline V gene data show CDR1 as MNHEY and CDR2 as SMNVEV (reference sequence). V dropped 8 bases and J dropped 2 bases, with 12 bases sitting between them. The CDR3 is 14 amino acids. CDR3 residues: CASWRQFNTGELFF. DNA of the CDR3: TGTGCCAGCTGGAGGCAGTTCAACACCGGGGAGCTGTTTTTT.

This chain uses TRBV25-1 with TRBJ1-3, with D maybe TRBD1 (6 bases). The germline V gene encodes CDR1 MGHDK and CDR2 SYGVNS. V lost 10 bases to trimming and J lost 2 bases, with 15 bases between them. This CDR3 is built from 14 residues. The CDR3, as DNA: TGTGCCACTGCCAGAGGGGGGGCTGGAAACACCATATATTTT. It yields the protein CATARGGAGNTIYF.

For the CDR3, the DNA is TGTGCCAGTAGTATAGGACGACCTTACAGCCAAGAGACCCAGTACTTC. Its protein product is CASSIGRPYSQETQYF. J is TRBJ2-5 and V is TRBV19; D remains ambiguous. Germline lookup yields CDR1 LNHDA and CDR2 SQIVND (reference sequence). The CDR3 has 16 residues. V shed 1 base and J shed 1 base, with 13 bases lying between them.

The chain employs TRBV7-8 and TRBJ2-5, with 11 bases identical to TRBD2. The CDR3 has 17 residues. V shed 1 base, J shed 1 base, and the junction held 5 bases outside the gene matches. Per germline, CDR1 SGHVS and CDR2 FQNEAQ. This CDR3 reads CASSLGKTSGTQETQYF. CDR3 nucleotides: TGTGCCAGCAGCTTAGGAAAGACTAGCGGGACCCAAGAGACCCAGTACTTC.

This chain connects TRBV11-2 to TRBJ1-2, with D maybe TRBD1 (5 bases). V lost 1 base to trimming and J lost 8 bases, with 11 bases between them. The CDR3 is 13 residues long. Germline V gene lookup returns CDR1 SGHAT and CDR2 FQNNGV. The chain's CDR3 is CASSLVRDLGYTF. CDR3 DNA sequence: TGTGCCAGCAGCTTAGTGCGGGACCTCGGCTACACCTTC.

The gene calls are TRBV4-1 and TRBJ2-7, with TRBD1 matching 10 bases. This CDR3 has 15 amino acids. CDR1 and CDR2 from the germline V gene are MGHRA and YSYEKL. V lost 1 base and J lost 2; bases outside the gene matches: 2. CDR3 nucleotide sequence: TGCGCCAGCAGCCAAGCGGGGACAGGGGCCTACGAGCAGTACTTC. This sequence encodes CASSQAGTGAYEQYF.

The rearrangement joins TRBV11-2 to TRBJ2-7, with 8 bases aligning to TRBD1. The CDR3 loop spans 14 amino acids. Germline V gives CDR1 SGHAT, CDR2 FQNNGV. Trimming cost V 2 bases and J 6 bases; bases outside gene matches: 6. The CDR3 sequence: CASSLTDRVVEQYF. CDR3 in DNA: TGTGCCAGCAGCTTAACGGACAGGGTTGTCGAGCAGTACTTC.

The J gene is TRBJ2-5, the V gene TRBV3-1 (or the pseudogene TRBV3-2), with 8 bases aligning to TRBD1. J lost 6 bases, V lost 3 bases, and 12 bases had no gene match. The CDR3 loop spans 16 amino acids. Per germline, CDR1 LGHDT and CDR2 YNNKEL (reference sequence). CDR3 nucleotide sequence: TGTGCCAGCAGCCAGACGGGACAGGCGCGTTCGAAGACCCAGTACTTC. Protein: CASSQTGQARSKTQYF.

This clone was counted once. This chain joins TRBV6-5 and TRBJ2-7; 8 bases align to TRBD1. Per germline, CDR1 MNHEY and CDR2 SVGAGI. The V segment lost 8 bases and the J segment 0 bases; nucleotides outside the gene matches: 3. The CDR3 is 13 residues long. CDR3 coding DNA: TGTGCCAGCTCGGGACAGGTCTCCTACGAGCAGTACTTC. This gives the protein CASSGQVSYEQYF.

The chain has TRBV7-2 and TRBJ2-5; TRBD1 agrees at 8 bases. J lost 5 bases, V lost 5 bases, and 10 bases had no gene match. The CDR3 length is 15 residues. CDR1 is SGHTA and CDR2 is FQGNSA in the germline V gene. Here the CDR3 reads CASSQGRGRRETQYF. The CDR3 DNA sequence: TGTGCCAGCAGCCAGGGCAGGGGGCGCAGGGAGACCCAGTACTTC.

This rearrangement joins TRBV6-2 or TRBV6-3 to TRBJ2-7; 12 positions match TRBD2. J was trimmed by 2 bases and V by 2 bases; bases with no gene match: 1. The CDR3 covers 15 residues. Germline assignment: CDR1 MNHEY and CDR2 SVGEGT. This chain's CDR3 is CASSYPSGRAYEQYF. The CDR3 coding sequence is TGTGCCAGCAGTTACCCTAGCGGGAGGGCCTACGAGCAGTACTTC.

The count of this clone is one. CDR3 protein: CASSTGLPGNQPQHF. The CDR3, as DNA: TGTGCCAGCAGCACGGGGTTGCCGGGCAATCAGCCCCAGCATTTT. The chain links TRBV21-1 to TRBJ1-5. TRBV21-1 is a known pseudogene. The CDR3 runs to 15 residues.

The chain employs TRBV3-1 (or the pseudogene TRBV3-2) and TRBJ2-5; D gene ambiguous. The CDR3 runs to 12 residues. Germline V gene sequence: CDR1 LGHDT, CDR2 YNNKEL (reference sequence). Trimming cost V 0 bases and J 3 bases, with 2 bases left between them. The CDR3 here is CASSQDKETQYF. The CDR3 DNA sequence: TGTGCCAGCAGCCAAGATAAAGAGACCCAGTACTTC.

This chain links TRBV7-8 with TRBJ2-4, with a possible D match to TRBD1 (5 bases). The CDR3 extends over 14 amino acids. The V end was cut by 0 bases, the J end by 3 bases, with 6 bases between. Germline loops: CDR1 SGHVS, CDR2 FQNEAQ. CDR3 nucleotides: TGTGCCAGCAGCTTAGCGCAGGGCAAAAACATTCAGTACTTC. Translating gives CASSLAQGKNIQYF.